The 4 T cell receptor beta chains below come from one sample, sequenced in a study of blood T cell repertoires in COVID-19. Measured with immunoSEQ multiplex PCR; TCRdb has only the in-frame clones, and not every one. Of 120,000 or so clones listed, 88% are singletons. Sequenced: peripheral blood. These receptors were obtained from a human donor in a cohort sampled during active COVID-19.

The chain links TRBV5-1 to TRBJ2-7; 10 bases fit TRBD1. The ends lost 0 bases at V and 4 bases at J; junction bases unmatched: 4. CDR1 is SGHRS and CDR2 is YFSETQ in the germline V gene. CDR3 length equals 15 residues. The CDR3 coding sequence is TGCGCCAGCAGCTTGGAGGGACAGGGGTCGTACGAGCAGTACTTC. Translation gives CASSLEGQGSYEQYF.

The chain employs TRBV5-1 and TRBJ2-3; 7 bases fit TRBD1. Germline-derived CDR1 and CDR2 are SGHRS and YFSETQ. CDR3 length equals 13 residues. After removal of 4 bases from V and 7 bases from J, the junction contained 6 bases not matched to a gene. CDR3 region: CASSLRDSYTQYF. CDR3 coding DNA: TGCGCCAGCAGCCTCCGGGACAGCTATACGCAGTATTTT. The full variable domain, rest sourced from reference TRBV5-1 and TRBJ2-3, is KAGVTQTPRYLIKTRGQQVTLSCSPISGHRSVSWYQQTPGQGLQFLFEYFSETQRNKGNFPGRFSGRQFSNSRSEMNVSTLELGDSALYLCASSLRDSYTQYFGPGTRLTVL.

This clone was recorded a few times. The V gene is TRBV28, the J gene TRBJ2-1; 12 nucleotides agree with TRBD2. From germline, CDR1 is MDHEN and CDR2 SYDVKM. Germline trimming cut 3 bases from V and 9 bases from J; bases unmatched to any gene: 0. This CDR3 contains 13 residues. For the CDR3, the DNA is TGTGCCAGCAGTTTGGGACTAGCGGGTGAGCAGTTCTTC. Residues: CASSLGLAGEQFF.

This chain links TRBV5-1 with TRBJ2-7, with TRBD2 matching over 7 bases. The CDR3 sequence is 17 residues long. The junction had 12 bases not matched to a gene; V was cut back by 0 bases and J by 3 bases. Germline CDR1 reads SGHRS; CDR2 reads YFSETQ. The CDR3 region is CASSLAVGGLGFYEQYF. As DNA, the CDR3 is TGCGCCAGCAGCTTGGCTGTGGGAGGACTAGGATTCTACGAGCAGTACTTC.